This TCR beta chain was observed in a study of post-analysis software for immune sequencing data. About the study: Recorded disease courses covered relapsing-remitting, secondary progressive and progressive-relapsing multiple sclerosis. Some patients had no subtype annotation.

This clonotype was counted only a few times. Antigen: not known. Libraries were made from TCR beta cDNA, and they carried unique molecular identifiers. TCRdb used MiXCR to reprocess the PCR reads, holding one entry per CDR3 protein. The sample includes hundreds of thousands of distinct CDR3 sequences, 59% of them seen just once. CDR3 length: 16 residues. The V gene lost 2 bases and the J gene lost 4 bases, with 15 bases spanning the gap. Study observations and caveats: With F measure, samples from one preparation batch clustered together strongly. Among four to six TRBV segments more frequent in patients than controls were TRBV5-6, TRBV5-1 and TRBV20-1.

The chain carries TRBV12-3 or TRBV12-4 and TRBJ2-1; no reliable D call. The source of this sequence is a girl under 10 years old with multiple sclerosis. The specimen sequenced was blood. CDR3 amino acids: CASSLMNRRQYNEQFF. The CDR3 nucleotides are TGTGCCAGCAGTTTAATGAACCGAAGACAATACAATGAGCAGTTCTTC.